Sequencing of this T cell receptor beta chain was carried out in a study of blood T cell repertoires in COVID-19. Study context: COVID-19 samples from acute and convalescent phases originated in the United States, Italy and Spain.

Germline V gene data show CDR1 as SGHTA and CDR2 as FQGNSA. The V gene end was trimmed by 5 bases and the J gene end by 0 bases; junction bases not matched to a gene: 5. The CDR3 is 15 residues long. Adults between roughly 18 and 100 years of age took part from 20 to 25 US areas. Cohorts were assigned according to the clinical history that participants reported. Here immunoSEQ multiplex PCR was the method, and the copy in TCRdb shows in-frame clones only, minus some. The sample contains about 140,000 clones, approximately 80% of which appear only once. The J gene is TRBJ1-1, the V gene TRBV7-2; the match to TRBD1 covers 8 bases. The TCR originated in a man between 65 and 85 years old who had been exposed to COVID-19. The sequenced sample was PBMCs or T cells enriched from blood (not recorded which). In nucleotides, the CDR3 is TGTGCCAGCAGCCACAGGGGGGGTATGAACACTGAAGCTTTCTTT. Protein: CASSHRGGMNTEAFF. Drawing the rest from reference TRBV7-2 and TRBJ1-1, the complete variable domain is GAGVSQSPSNKVTEKGKDVELRCDPISGHTALYWYRQSLGQGLEFLIYFQGNSAPDKSGLPSDRFSAERTGGSVSTLTIQRTQQEDSAVYLCASSHRGGMNTEAFFGQGTRLTVV.